This T cell receptor beta chain was captured by sequencing in a study of blood T cell repertoires in COVID-19. About the study: Samples of COVID-19 (acute and convalescent) were obtained from the United States, Italy and Spain. In each case, the material was cDNA or gDNA derived from T cells, B-cell-depleted T cells, or PBMCs.

The CDR3 consists of 22 residues. Residents of under 25 US areas, aged about 18 to 95 years, made up the participants. Symptom resolution, clearance, or two negative PCRs marked donors in Cohort 3 as recovered. The repertoire was sequenced with immunoSEQ multiplex PCR; TCRdb's copy has only in-frame clones and lacks some. The table shows hundreds of thousands of clones, with over 75% occurring only once. Sequencing was performed on PBMCs or T cells enriched from blood (not recorded which). V usage is TRBV21-1 and J usage is TRBJ2-6; TRBD1 is the table's D call, not checked against the DNA. TRBV21-1 is a pseudogene. The origin of this receptor is a young man who had recovered from COVID-19. This chain's CDR3 is CASSKDGAGTGGNFSGANVLTF. DNA of the CDR3: TGTGCCAGCAGCAAAGACGGGGCCGGGACAGGGGGGAACTTTTCTGGGGCCAACGTCCTGACTTTC.